The 15 T cell receptor beta chains presented below share a single source sample, sequenced in a study of blood T cell repertoires in COVID-19 (dated by TCRdb to about 2020). The library was obtained by the immunoSEQ multiplex PCR assay. In TCRdb, the immuneACCESS table is reduced to in-frame sequences with V and J assigned. These tables do not hold every clone; where another copy was compared, an unresolved V gene accounts for under half, and the others remain unexplained. The sample data list 200,000 to 250,000 clones, and approximately 83% of these were observed just once. Around 2.8% of the sample is taken by the ten largest. The sample comprised peripheral blood. These receptors originate from a woman aged 25 to 39 who had recovered from COVID-19.

The rearrangement joins TRBV7-9 to TRBJ1-1, with 8 bases fitting TRBD1. CDR1 and CDR2 from the germline V gene are SEHNR and FQNEAQ (reference sequence). After removal of 4 bases from V and 3 bases from J, the junction contained 4 bases not matched to a gene. The CDR3 sequence is 14 residues long. The CDR3 region is CASSSMGQDTEAFF. In DNA, the CDR3 is TGTGCCAGCAGCTCCATGGGACAGGACACTGAAGCTTTCTTT.

The V and J genes are TRBV11-2 and TRBJ2-1; weak D call: TRBD1 (5 bases). V dropped 5 bases and J dropped 6 bases, with 20 bases sitting between them. Germline V gene lookup returns CDR1 SGHAT and CDR2 FQNNGV. The CDR3 totals 16 residues. This chain's CDR3 is CASSDPRGSSTNEQFF. The CDR3 region has the DNA TGTGCCAGCAGCGACCCTAGGGGTTCATCCACCAATGAGCAGTTCTTC.

The rearrangement links TRBV12-5 to TRBJ1-5; TRBD1 is a possible D gene (6 bases). The V end was cut by 3 bases, the J end by 3 bases, with 12 bases between. Germline V gives CDR1 LGHNT, CDR2 FRNRAP. This CDR3 has 15 residues. The CDR3 reads CASGFGTLHNQPQHF. The CDR3 nucleotides are TGTGCTAGTGGTTTTGGGACATTACACAATCAGCCCCAGCATTTT.

The chain joins TRBV2 to TRBJ2-7, with 9 bases that match TRBD2. The CDR3 has 14 amino acids. V lost 5 bases, J lost 4 bases, and 6 bases stayed unmatched. Looked up from germline, CDR1 is SNHLY and CDR2 is FYNNEI. The CDR3 spells CASSPPSGEYEQYF. CDR3 DNA sequence: TGTGCCAGCAGTCCCCCTAGCGGGGAGTACGAGCAGTACTTC.

The CDR3 bases are TGTGCCGATAGCAGGGATCCCTCTAATGGCTACACCTTC. It codes for CADSRDPSNGYTF. The V and J genes are TRBV12-3 or TRBV12-4 and TRBJ1-2, with D perhaps matching TRBD1 (5 bases). CDR3 length equals 13 residues. V was trimmed by 11 bases and J by 6 bases, leaving 19 bases between them.

The chain is built from TRBV6-5 and TRBJ1-1; TRBD1 agrees at 10 bases. Germline trimming cut 1 base from V and 5 bases from J; bases unmatched to any gene: 4. This CDR3 spans 15 amino acids. Germline V gene data show CDR1 as MNHEY and CDR2 as SVGAGI. CDR3 sequence reads: CASSYWDRGHTEAFF. The CDR3 DNA sequence: TGTGCCAGCAGTTACTGGGACAGGGGTCATACTGAAGCTTTCTTT.

The rearrangement links TRBV7-3 to TRBJ2-1, with D possibly matching TRBD2 (5 bases). Germline V lookup: CDR1 SGHTA, CDR2 FQGTGA. V dropped 3 bases and J dropped 9 bases, with 9 bases sitting between them. The CDR3 runs 12 residues. The DNA for the CDR3 is TGTGCCAGCAGCTTGGGAACTAGTGAGCAGTTCTTC. Amino acids: CASSLGTSEQFF. The full variable domain, with the rest looked up from reference TRBV7-3 and TRBJ2-1, is GAGVSQTPSNKVTEKGKYVELRCDPISGHTALYWYRQSLGQGPEFLIYFQGTGAADDSGLPNDRFFAVRPEGSVSTLKIQRTERGDSAVYLCASSLGTSEQFFGPGTRLTVL.

The rearrangement uses TRBV9 and TRBJ1-1; tentatively, D is TRBD1 (5 bases). The CDR3 has 16 amino acids. V was cut by 3 bases and J by 4 bases, with 19 bases left in between. Germline assignment: CDR1 SGDLS and CDR2 YYNGEE. This CDR3 reads CASSAWMVGGATEAFF. In DNA form, the CDR3 reads TGTGCCAGCAGCGCGTGGATGGTTGGCGGGGCCACTGAAGCTTTCTTT.

The chain links TRBV4-2 to TRBJ1-5, with 9 bases matching TRBD1. This CDR3 comprises 15 residues. J was trimmed by 7 bases and V by 1 base; bases with no gene match: 5. Germline CDR1 reads LGHNA; CDR2 reads YNFKEQ. The DNA for the CDR3 is TGTGCCAGCAGCCAAGTGGGACAGGGCCCCCAGCCCCAGCATTTT. Amino acid sequence: CASSQVGQGPQPQHF.

This clone has a single count. The CDR3 DNA sequence: TGCGCCAGCAGCTTGGGTGGCGGGGGGGCTGGTACGAATGAGCAGTTCTTC. It encodes CASSLGGGGAGTNEQFF. V usage is TRBV5-1 and J usage is TRBJ2-1, with TRBD2 matching over 9 bases. V lost 0 bases and J lost 7; bases outside the gene matches: 11. The germline CDR1 and CDR2 sequences are SGHRS and YFSETQ. This CDR3 spans 17 amino acids.

The rearrangement uses TRBV6-6 and TRBJ2-1, with 10 bases matching TRBD2. The V segment lost 6 bases and the J segment 8 bases; nucleotides outside the gene matches: 13. Germline values: CDR1 MNHNY, CDR2 SVGAGI (reference sequence). CDR3 length: 16 amino acids. The CDR3, as DNA: TGTGCCAGCAGCTCCGCTCAGCGGGGGGGTGGCCATGAGCAGTTCTTC. This gives the protein CASSSAQRGGGHEQFF.

This clone was detected once. CDR3 loop: CASSVVTGGVVTGELFF. For the CDR3, the DNA is TGTGCCAGCAGCGTAGTTACAGGCGGGGTAGTCACCGGGGAGCTGTTTTTT. The chain has TRBV9 and TRBJ2-2; tentative D call: TRBD2 (6 bases). Trimming removed 0 bases from V and 4 bases from J, with 16 bases in between. The CDR3 has 17 residues. Germline CDR1 SGDLS, CDR2 YYNGEE.

J is TRBJ2-1 and V is TRBV11-2; D is uncertain. This CDR3 spans 15 amino acids. Germline lookup yields CDR1 SGHAT and CDR2 FQNNGV. Trimming took 0 bases from V and 4 from J, leaving 10 bases between them. The CDR3 DNA reads TGTGCCAGCAGCTTAGAGTACGGTGGTTACAATGAGCAGTTCTTC. Translated, it gives CASSLEYGGYNEQFF.

With regard to this clone: The junction differs from germline at one of its ends, possibly a read error. The chain joins TRBV2 to TRBJ1-2; 7 bases fit TRBD1. The CDR3 loop spans 13 amino acids. The V gene's germline CDR1 is SNHLY and CDR2 FYNNEI. CDR3 sequence: CASSEVGTAHGIF. The CDR3 nucleotides read TGTGCCAGCAGTGAAGTGGGGACAGCGCATGGGATTTTC.

The table lists this clone with a count of one. The genes are TRBV9 and TRBJ2-2; possible D gene TRBD2, 5 bases. V dropped 6 bases and J dropped 2 bases, with 14 bases sitting between them. The germline V gene encodes CDR1 SGDLS and CDR2 YYNGEE. The CDR3 runs to 15 residues. This CDR3 reads CASTLERTNTGELFF. The CDR3 nucleotides are TGTGCCAGCACCCTGGAGAGGACTAACACCGGGGAGCTGTTTTTT.